This T cell receptor beta chain is from a study of T-cell reconstitution after alpha-beta-depleted transplantation in children. The TCRbeta library was prepared with unique molecular identifiers. TCRdb processed the PCR reads anew with MiXCR; each CDR3 protein has one entry. The sample consists of around 440,000 distinct CDR3 sequences, over 9.5% of them appearing once. This CDR3 spans 16 amino acids. Between the trimmed V and J ends, which lost 5 bases and 0 bases, there was a span of 16 bases. Germline loops: CDR1 MNHEY, CDR2 SVGEGT. This clonotype was found many times. As yet, its antigen is unknown. Whole-study results and caveats: Recipient T cells and thymic progenitors that survived were the source of the high TCRbeta diversity seen at day 60 in some patients. T-cell counts and diversity at one year following transplant were attributed mainly to newly produced T cells.

The chain joins TRBV6-2 or TRBV6-3 to TRBJ1-1, with D hard to call. The clonotype was recovered from a child aged 2-9 years with inherited bone marrow failure, due to receive a stem cell transplant. The material sequenced was PBMCs, taken before TCRalphabeta/CD19-depleted stem cell transplant. The CDR3 protein is CASSGSGWTLNTEAFF. CDR3 in DNA: TGTGCCAGCAGTGGGTCTGGTTGGACTCTGAACACTGAAGCTTTCTTT.